This TCR beta chain was sequenced for a study of cytomegalovirus exposure and HLA in healthy donors. The study's findings and limits: Highly shared variants forming one cluster were likely a sequencing artifact. The authors excluded some V segments, including TRBV6-2 and TRBV6-3, as indistinguishable. According to a later analysis, most TCR beta chains associated with CMV appeared HLA-restricted. In a later analysis, donors in an Asian-associated ancestry cluster reportedly had fewer N-insertions in productive TCRs than the cohort mean.

About this clone itself: Antigen: not known.

60 Vbeta and 13 Jbeta primers were used in PCR. Method: immunoSEQ multiplex PCR; TCRdb's copy keeps in-frame clones and lacks some. The top ten hold around 6% of the sample, which has 150,000 to 200,000 clones, about 78% seen once. CDR1 is SGHAT, CDR2 FQNNGV, per germline. This CDR3 has 17 amino acids. J was trimmed by 1 base and V by 1 base; bases with no gene match: 5. The clonotype was recovered from a man aged 40-49 years in good health and CMV-seronegative. Material: PBMCs. This chain connects TRBV11-2 to TRBJ2-1, with TRBD1 identical over 9 bases. The CDR3 bases are TGTGCCAGCAGCTTAGGTACAGGGGGCTGGTCCTACAATGAGCAGTTCTTC. Its translation is CASSLGTGGWSYNEQFF. Full variable domain (remainder filled in from reference TRBV11-2 and TRBJ2-1): EAGVAQSPRYKIIEKRQSVAFWCNPISGHATLYWYQQILGQGPKLLIQFQNNGVVDDSQLPKDRFSAERLKGVDSTLKIQPAKLEDSAVYLCASSLGTGGWSYNEQFFGPGTRLTVL.